Listed here are 18 T cell receptor beta chains from one sample, sequenced in a study of human T cells and chemical hapten exposure. MiXCR was run by TCRdb on the RACE reads, yielding one entry per CDR3 protein. The data hold some 97,000 distinct CDR3 sequences, with roughly a quarter observed a single time. Regarding time point: patch test 3, about 24 weeks after DPC sensitization. As to treatment: therapeutic diphenylcyclopropenone sensitization with weekly scalp DPC. The source material was whole blood, sampled in connection with sensitization to the hapten diphenylcyclopropenone (DPC). These receptors all stem from a man in his forties with alopecia areata. Some clones in this sample may be carry-over from other donors' samples.

The chain has TRBV27 and TRBJ2-7; TRBD2 aligns across 7 bases. Germline V gene data show CDR1 as MNHEY and CDR2 as SMNVEV (reference sequence). The trim removed 4 bases at V and 2 bases at J, leaving 5 bases unmatched. The CDR3 consists of 14 residues. The CDR3: CASSYSGYTYEQYF. Here the CDR3 DNA reads TGTGCCAGCAGTTATAGCGGGTACACCTACGAGCAGTACTTC.

The chain employs TRBV7-9 and TRBJ2-5; 9 bases align to TRBD2. From germline, CDR1 is SEHNR and CDR2 FQNEAQ (reference sequence). The CDR3 is 16 amino acids. V was clipped by 5 bases and J by 5 bases; unmatched bases: 12. CDR3 DNA: TGTGCCAGCAGCCTCCTGGCGGGAGGGCCGGTGGAGACCCAGTACTTC. Translating gives CASSLLAGGPVETQYF.

The rearrangement links TRBV6-2 or TRBV6-3 to TRBJ1-2; D gene ambiguous. CDR3 length: 16 amino acids. Germline V gene data show CDR1 as MNHEY and CDR2 as SVGEGT. V lost 0 bases, J lost 2 bases, and 13 bases lay in between. Written as DNA, the CDR3 is TGTGCCAGCAGTTACTCCTACAGCGATTTAAACTATGGCTACACCTTC. Amino acid sequence: CASSYSYSDLNYGYTF.

The V call is TRBV10-3, the J call TRBJ2-7, with 12 bases matching TRBD1. The germline CDR1 and CDR2 sequences are ENHRY and SYGVKD. V was pared by 5 bases and J by 5 bases, with 4 bases of the junction left unmatched. This CDR3 contains 14 residues. The CDR3 nucleotides are TGTGCCATCAGTCGGGGACAGGGGGCCCACGAGCAGTACTTC. This encodes CAISRGQGAHEQYF.

This rearrangement joins TRBV5-4 to TRBJ2-3; TRBD2 matches at 7 bases. V was clipped by 3 bases and J by 2 bases; unmatched bases: 9. The length of the CDR3 is 16 residues. Germline V gene lookup returns CDR1 SGHNT and CDR2 YYREEE (reference sequence). The CDR3 loop reads CASSSGDYPPTDTQYF. DNA for the CDR3: TGTGCCAGCAGCTCCGGGGACTATCCCCCCACAGATACGCAGTATTTT.

The chain carries TRBV14 and TRBJ1-2; 9 bases map to TRBD1. CDR1 is SGHDN and CDR2 is FVKESK in the germline V gene. The CDR3 is made up of 14 amino acids. Germline trimming cut 3 bases from V and 8 bases from J; bases unmatched to any gene: 7. CDR3 coding DNA: TGTGCCAGCAGCCAGGGACAGGGATCGGGCGGCTACACCTTC. Translating it yields CASSQGQGSGGYTF.

This clonotype was detected only a few times. The chain combines TRBV9 with TRBJ2-3, with 9 bases matching TRBD2. The trim removed 4 bases at V and 4 bases at J, leaving 10 bases unmatched. This CDR3 contains 16 residues. The germline CDR1 and CDR2 sequences are SGDLS and YYNGEE. The CDR3 sequence: CASSRLGLARADTQYF. In DNA, the CDR3 is TGTGCCAGCAGCAGACTCGGACTAGCGCGCGCAGATACGCAGTATTTT.

This clonotype is medium-sized (0.01 to 0.1%) in the sample. The rearrangement joins TRBV20-1 to TRBJ2-1; D is possibly TRBD1 (6 bases). Germline loops: CDR1 DFQATT, CDR2 SNEGSKA (reference sequence). V lost 3 bases, J lost 7 bases, and 19 bases lay in between. This CDR3 contains 15 residues. The CDR3 spells CSASPAGDLTNEQFF. In nucleotides, the CDR3 is TGCAGTGCTAGCCCCGCAGGGGACCTTACGAATGAGCAGTTCTTC.

V usage is TRBV20-1 and J usage is TRBJ2-3, with a tentative D call TRBD2 (5 bases). In germline, CDR1 is DFQATT, CDR2 SNEGSKA (reference sequence). Trimming cost V 3 bases and J 2 bases, with 27 bases left between them. This CDR3 has 19 amino acids. The CDR3, as DNA: TGCAGTGCTAGTCCCGAAGTCGGGATTGCGTCGAGGGTCACAGATACGCAGTATTTT. Encoded protein: CSASPEVGIASRVTDTQYF.

The chain is built from TRBV7-2 and TRBJ1-2, with 9 nucleotides matching TRBD1. CDR3 size: 17 residues. CDR1 and CDR2 from the germline V gene are SGHTA and FQGNSA. Germline trimming cut 0 bases from V and 7 bases from J; bases unmatched to any gene: 12. This chain's CDR3 is CASSLAGGTGSDTGYTF. Written as DNA, the CDR3 is TGTGCCAGCAGCTTAGCGGGGGGGACAGGGTCCGATACTGGCTACACCTTC. Complete variable domain (other parts from reference TRBV7-2 and TRBJ1-2): GAGVSQSPSNKVTEKGKDVELRCDPISGHTALYWYRQSLGQGLEFLIYFQGNSAPDKSGLPSDRFSAERTGGSVSTLTIQRTQQEDSAVYLCASSLAGGTGSDTGYTFGSGTRLTVV.

This clonotype was counted only a few times. This chain joins TRBV9 and TRBJ2-3; 7 bases map to TRBD1. The CDR3 is 14 amino acids. With V trimmed by 0 bases and J by 4 bases, 2 bases remained unmatched. In germline, CDR1 is SGDLS, CDR2 YYNGEE. The chain's CDR3 is CASSVATGADTQYF. The CDR3 DNA follows: TGTGCCAGCAGCGTAGCAACAGGGGCAGATACGCAGTATTTT.

The chain carries TRBV6-5 and TRBJ1-1; TRBD1 might be the D (5 bases). The CDR3 length is 16 residues. The V and J ends lost 2 bases and 4 bases respectively, with 17 bases between them. Germline lookup yields CDR1 MNHEY and CDR2 SVGAGI. For the CDR3, the DNA is TGTGCCAGCAGTTACAGTGTGGGGGTAAGGATCACTGAAGCTTTCTTT. This gives the protein CASSYSVGVRITEAFF.

This clonotype was counted only a few times. The rearrangement joins TRBV12-3 or TRBV12-4 to TRBJ2-6; 9 positions match TRBD1. The length of the CDR3 is 17 residues. V shed 6 bases and J 4 bases; nucleotides not matched to a gene: 10. The CDR3 DNA reads as TGTGCCAGCAGCTTGCAGACAGGGGGAAAAGGGGCCAACGTCCTGACTTTC. It codes for CASSLQTGGKGANVLTF.

This clonotype was observed a handful of times. The J gene is TRBJ2-3, the V gene TRBV11-2; the D gene is possibly TRBD2 (6 bases). Trimming removed 3 bases from V and 6 bases from J, with 13 bases in between. CDR3 length: 14 residues. The germline V gene encodes CDR1 SGHAT and CDR2 FQNNGV. Written as DNA, the CDR3 is TGTGCCAGCAGCTTTGTAGCGGAGGGGGATACGCAGTATTTT. Amino acid sequence: CASSFVAEGDTQYF.

The CDR3 region has the DNA TGCAGTGCTAGACTGACCCCCCAAGGAGAGCAGTTCTTC. Translating it yields CSARLTPQGEQFF. This chain connects TRBV20-1 to TRBJ2-1; D is unresolved. Germline values: CDR1 DFQATT, CDR2 SNEGSKA (reference sequence). V was clipped by 2 bases and J by 10 bases, with 15 bases between them. The CDR3 contains 13 residues.

This clonotype is classed as medium-sized. The CDR3 region has the DNA TGTGCCAGCAGCTTACTACTAGTTAGCACAGATACGCAGTATTTT. This sequence encodes CASSLLLVSTDTQYF. The chain carries TRBV7-9 and TRBJ2-3, with D perhaps matching TRBD2 (5 bases). V dropped 2 bases and J dropped 0 bases, with 9 bases sitting between them. The CDR3 runs 15 residues. The germline CDR1 and CDR2 sequences are SEHNR and FQNEAQ (reference sequence).

This chain uses TRBV6-5 with TRBJ2-5; 10 bases are shared with TRBD1. CDR3 length equals 16 residues. Trimming took 6 bases from V and 4 from J; bases not matched to a gene: 11. The germline V gene has CDR1 MNHEY and CDR2 SVGAGI. The CDR3 spells CASRASRDRGGETQYF. Written as DNA, the CDR3 is TGTGCCAGCAGAGCGAGCCGGGACAGGGGAGGAGAGACCCAGTACTTC.

The chain uses TRBV5-6 and TRBJ2-7, with a weak D call TRBD2 (5 bases). The germline V gene encodes CDR1 SGHDT and CDR2 YYEEEE. V lost 4 bases, J lost 5 bases, and 13 bases lay in between. There are 13 residues in the CDR3. CDR3 sequence reads: CASSPTGIDEQYF. The CDR3 DNA follows: TGTGCCAGCAGCCCGACGGGGATAGACGAGCAGTACTTC.